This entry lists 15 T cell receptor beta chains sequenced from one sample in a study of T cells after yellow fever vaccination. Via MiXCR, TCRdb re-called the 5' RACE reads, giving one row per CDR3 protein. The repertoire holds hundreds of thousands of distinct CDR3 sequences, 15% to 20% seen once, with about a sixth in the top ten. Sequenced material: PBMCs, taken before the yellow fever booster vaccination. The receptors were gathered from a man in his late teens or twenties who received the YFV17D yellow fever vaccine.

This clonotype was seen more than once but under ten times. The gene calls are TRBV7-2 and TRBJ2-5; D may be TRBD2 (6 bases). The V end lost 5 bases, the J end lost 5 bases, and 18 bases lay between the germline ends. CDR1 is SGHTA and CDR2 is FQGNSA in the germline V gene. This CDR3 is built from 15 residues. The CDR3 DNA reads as TGTGCCAGCAGCAACAACCGGGCCCGGGGGGAGACCCAGTACTTC. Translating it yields CASSNNRARGETQYF.

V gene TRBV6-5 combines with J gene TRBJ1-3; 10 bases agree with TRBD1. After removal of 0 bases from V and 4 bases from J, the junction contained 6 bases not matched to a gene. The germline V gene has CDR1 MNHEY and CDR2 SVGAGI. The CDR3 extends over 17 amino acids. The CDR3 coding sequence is TGTGCCAGCAGTTACTCGGGACAGGGGTTAGGGGGAAACACCATATATTTT. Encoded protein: CASSYSGQGLGGNTIYF.

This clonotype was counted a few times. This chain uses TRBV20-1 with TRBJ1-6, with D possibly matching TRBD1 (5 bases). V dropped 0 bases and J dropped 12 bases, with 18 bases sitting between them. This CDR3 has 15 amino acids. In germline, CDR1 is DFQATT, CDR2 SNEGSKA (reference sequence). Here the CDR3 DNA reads TGCAGTGCTAGAGACTTGGCCTCCCGGGGGAGACCCCTCCACTTT. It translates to CSARDLASRGRPLHF.

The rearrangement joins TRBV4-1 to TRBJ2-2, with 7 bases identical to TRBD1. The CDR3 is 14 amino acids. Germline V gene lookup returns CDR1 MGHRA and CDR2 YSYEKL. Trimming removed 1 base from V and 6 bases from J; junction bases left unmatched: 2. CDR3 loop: CASSQATGPGELFF. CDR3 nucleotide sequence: TGCGCCAGCAGCCAAGCGACAGGGCCCGGGGAGCTGTTTTTT.

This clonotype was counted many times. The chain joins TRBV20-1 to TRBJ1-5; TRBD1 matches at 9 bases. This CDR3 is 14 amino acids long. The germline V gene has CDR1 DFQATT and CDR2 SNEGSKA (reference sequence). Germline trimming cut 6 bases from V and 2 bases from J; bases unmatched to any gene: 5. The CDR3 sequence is CSATGGSGNQPQHF. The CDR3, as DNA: TGCAGTGCCACAGGGGGCTCAGGCAATCAGCCCCAGCATTTT.

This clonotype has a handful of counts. CDR3 in amino acids: CASSLSVGAPTGELFF. The DNA for the CDR3 is TGCGCCAGCAGCTTGTCAGTGGGGGCGCCCACCGGGGAGCTGTTTTTT. V and J are TRBV5-1 and TRBJ2-2; tentatively, D is TRBD1 (6 bases). CDR1 and CDR2 (germline): SGHRS, YFSETQ. The CDR3 length is 16 residues. The ends were cut back, 1 base at V and 4 bases at J, with 14 bases in the middle.

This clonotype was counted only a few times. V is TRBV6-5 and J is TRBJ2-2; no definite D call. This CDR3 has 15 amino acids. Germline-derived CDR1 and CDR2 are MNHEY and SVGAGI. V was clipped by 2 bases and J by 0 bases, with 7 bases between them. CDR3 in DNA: TGTGCCAGCAGTTACGGGCCAGCGAACACCGGGGAGCTGTTTTTT. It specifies CASSYGPANTGELFF.

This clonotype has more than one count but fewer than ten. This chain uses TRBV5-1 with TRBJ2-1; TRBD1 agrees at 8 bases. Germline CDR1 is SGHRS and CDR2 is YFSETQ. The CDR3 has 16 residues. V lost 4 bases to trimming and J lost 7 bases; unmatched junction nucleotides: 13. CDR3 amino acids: CASSPPGDRMVNEQFF. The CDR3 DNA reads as TGCGCCAGCAGCCCCCCCGGGGACAGGATGGTTAATGAGCAGTTCTTC.

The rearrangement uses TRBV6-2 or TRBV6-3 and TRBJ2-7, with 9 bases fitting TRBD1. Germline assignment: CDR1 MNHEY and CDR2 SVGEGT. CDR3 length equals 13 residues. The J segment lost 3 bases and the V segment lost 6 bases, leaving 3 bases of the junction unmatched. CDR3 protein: CASRRQGVYEQYV. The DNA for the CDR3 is TGTGCCAGCAGAAGACAGGGGGTCTACGAGCAGTACGTC.

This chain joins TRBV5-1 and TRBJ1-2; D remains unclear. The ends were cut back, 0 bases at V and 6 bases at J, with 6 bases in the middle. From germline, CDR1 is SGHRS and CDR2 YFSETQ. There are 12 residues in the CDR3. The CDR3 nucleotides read TGCGCCAGCAGCTTGGGTGAGGATGGCTACACCTTC. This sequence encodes CASSLGEDGYTF.

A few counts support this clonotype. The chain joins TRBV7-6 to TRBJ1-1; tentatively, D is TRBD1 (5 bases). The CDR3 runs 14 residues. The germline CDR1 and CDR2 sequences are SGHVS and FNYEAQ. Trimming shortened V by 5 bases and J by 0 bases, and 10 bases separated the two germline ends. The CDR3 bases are TGTGCCAGCAGCCCCGAGACAGTGAACACTGAAGCTTTCTTT. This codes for CASSPETVNTEAFF.

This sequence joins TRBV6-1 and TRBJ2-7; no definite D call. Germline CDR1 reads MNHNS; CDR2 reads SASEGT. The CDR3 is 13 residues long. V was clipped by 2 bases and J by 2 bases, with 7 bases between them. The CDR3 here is CASSELLAYEQYV. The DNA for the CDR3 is TGTGCCAGCAGTGAACTACTCGCCTACGAGCAGTACGTC.

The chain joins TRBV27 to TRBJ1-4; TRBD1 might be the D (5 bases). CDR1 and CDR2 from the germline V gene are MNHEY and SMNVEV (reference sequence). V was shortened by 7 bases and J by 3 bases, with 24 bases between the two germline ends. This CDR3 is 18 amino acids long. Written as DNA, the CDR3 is TGTGCCAGCAAAGTCGTCAACTCCCCCGGGGCGGCTAATGAAAAACTGTTTTTT. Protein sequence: CASKVVNSPGAANEKLFF.

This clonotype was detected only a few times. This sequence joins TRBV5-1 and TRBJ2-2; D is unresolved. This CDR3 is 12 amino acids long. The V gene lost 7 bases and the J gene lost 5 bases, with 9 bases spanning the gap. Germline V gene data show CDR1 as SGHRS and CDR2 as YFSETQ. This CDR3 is CASSRATGELFF. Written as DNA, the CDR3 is TGCGCCAGCTCAAGGGCGACCGGGGAGCTGTTTTTT.

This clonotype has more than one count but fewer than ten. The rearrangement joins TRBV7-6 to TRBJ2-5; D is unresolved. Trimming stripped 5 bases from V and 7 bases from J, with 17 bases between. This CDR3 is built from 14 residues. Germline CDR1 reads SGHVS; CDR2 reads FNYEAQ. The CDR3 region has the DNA TGTGCCAGCAGCCCCTACGCAGCCCGGGTGACCCAGTACTTC. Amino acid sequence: CASSPYAARVTQYF.